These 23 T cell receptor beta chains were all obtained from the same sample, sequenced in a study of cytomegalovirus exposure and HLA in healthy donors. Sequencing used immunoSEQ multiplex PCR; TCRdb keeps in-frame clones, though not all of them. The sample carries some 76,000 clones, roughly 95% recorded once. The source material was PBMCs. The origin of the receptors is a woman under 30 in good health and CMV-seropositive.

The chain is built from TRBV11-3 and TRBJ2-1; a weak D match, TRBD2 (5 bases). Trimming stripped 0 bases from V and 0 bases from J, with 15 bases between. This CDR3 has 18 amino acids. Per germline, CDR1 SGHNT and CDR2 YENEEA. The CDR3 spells CASSLEGSLGSSYNEQFF. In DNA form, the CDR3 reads TGTGCCAGCAGCTTAGAAGGGAGTTTGGGAAGCTCCTACAATGAGCAGTTCTTC.

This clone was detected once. CDR3 residues: CASSSIQANEKLFF. The CDR3 coding sequence is TGTGCCAGCAGTTCGATACAAGCTAATGAAAAACTGTTTTTT. J is TRBJ1-4 and V is TRBV28, with D hard to call. The CDR3 loop spans 14 amino acids. V shed 4 bases and J shed 3 bases, with 9 bases lying between them. The V gene's germline CDR1 is MDHEN and CDR2 SYDVKM.

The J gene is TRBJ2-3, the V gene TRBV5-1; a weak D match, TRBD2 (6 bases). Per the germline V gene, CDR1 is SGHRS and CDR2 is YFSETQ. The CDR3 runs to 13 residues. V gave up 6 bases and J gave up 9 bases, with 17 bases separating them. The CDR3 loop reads CASKQTTGETQYF. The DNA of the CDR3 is TGCGCCAGCAAGCAAACGACGGGGGAAACGCAGTATTTT.

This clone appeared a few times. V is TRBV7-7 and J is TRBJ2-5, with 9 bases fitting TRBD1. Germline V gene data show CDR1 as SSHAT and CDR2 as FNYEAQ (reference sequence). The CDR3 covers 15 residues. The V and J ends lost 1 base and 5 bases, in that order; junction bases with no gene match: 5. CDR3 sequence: CASSLGTGEGETQYF. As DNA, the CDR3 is TGTGCCAGCAGCTTAGGGACAGGGGAAGGGGAGACCCAGTACTTC.

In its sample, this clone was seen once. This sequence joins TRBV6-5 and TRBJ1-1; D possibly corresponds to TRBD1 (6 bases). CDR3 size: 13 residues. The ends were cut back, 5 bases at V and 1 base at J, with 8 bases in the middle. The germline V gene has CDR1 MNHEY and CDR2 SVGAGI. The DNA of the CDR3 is TGTGCCAGCAGTCAGGGGAGGAACACTGAAGCTTTCTTT. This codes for CASSQGRNTEAFF.

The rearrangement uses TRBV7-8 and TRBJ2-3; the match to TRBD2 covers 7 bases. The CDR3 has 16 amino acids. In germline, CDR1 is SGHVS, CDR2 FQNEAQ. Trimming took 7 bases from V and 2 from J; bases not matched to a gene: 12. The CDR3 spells CASIRAGGGYTDTQYF. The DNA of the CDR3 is TGTGCCAGCATCCGAGCTGGGGGGGGGTACACAGATACGCAGTATTTT.

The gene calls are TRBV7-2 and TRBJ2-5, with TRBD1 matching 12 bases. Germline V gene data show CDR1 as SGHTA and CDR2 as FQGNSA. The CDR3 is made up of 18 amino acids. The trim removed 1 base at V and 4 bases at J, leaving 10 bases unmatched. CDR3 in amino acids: CASSLVWWGQGAAETQYF. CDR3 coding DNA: TGTGCCAGCAGCTTAGTATGGTGGGGACAGGGGGCGGCAGAGACCCAGTACTTC.

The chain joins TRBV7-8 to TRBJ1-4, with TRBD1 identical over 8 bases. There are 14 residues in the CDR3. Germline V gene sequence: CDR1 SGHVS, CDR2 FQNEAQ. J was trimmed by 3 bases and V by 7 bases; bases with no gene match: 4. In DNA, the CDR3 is TGTGCCAGCACCCAGGACAGGGCTAATGAAAAACTGTTTTTT. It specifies CASTQDRANEKLFF.

The CDR3 region has the DNA TGTGCCACCAGCAGAGATTACGACAGGGCCTACGAGCAGTACTTC. Translating it yields CATSRDYDRAYEQYF. The chain employs TRBV15 and TRBJ2-7; 7 positions agree with TRBD1. Trimming took 0 bases from V and 2 from J; bases not matched to a gene: 4. The CDR3 length is 15 residues. Germline V CDR1 and CDR2: LNHNV, YYDKDF (reference sequence). Using reference TRBV15 and TRBJ2-7 for the parts outside the CDR3, the full variable domain is DAMVIQNPRYQVTQFGKPVTLSCSQTLNHNVMYWYQQKSSQAPKLLFHYYDKDFNNEADTPDNFQSRRPNTSFCFLDIRSPGLGDTAMYLCATSRDYDRAYEQYFGPGTRLTVT.

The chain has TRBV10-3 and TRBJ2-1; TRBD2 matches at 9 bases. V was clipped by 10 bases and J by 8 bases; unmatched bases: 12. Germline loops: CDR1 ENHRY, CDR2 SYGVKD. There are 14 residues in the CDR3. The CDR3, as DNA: TGTGCCACCCAGCGGGGGGAAAGTGGCGATGAGCAGTTCTTC. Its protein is CATQRGESGDEQFF.

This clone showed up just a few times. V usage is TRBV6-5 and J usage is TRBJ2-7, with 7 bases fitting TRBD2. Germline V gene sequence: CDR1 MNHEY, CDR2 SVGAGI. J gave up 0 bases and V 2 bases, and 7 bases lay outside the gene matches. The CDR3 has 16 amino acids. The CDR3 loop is CASSYAGLQPSYEQYF. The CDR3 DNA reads TGTGCCAGCAGTTACGCGGGACTACAACCCTCCTACGAGCAGTACTTC.

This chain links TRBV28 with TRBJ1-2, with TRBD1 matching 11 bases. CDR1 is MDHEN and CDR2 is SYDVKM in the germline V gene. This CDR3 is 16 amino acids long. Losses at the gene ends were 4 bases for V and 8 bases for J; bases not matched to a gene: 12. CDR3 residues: CASSSQTSGTGGGYTF. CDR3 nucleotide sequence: TGTGCCAGCAGTTCCCAAACTTCCGGGACAGGGGGAGGCTACACCTTC.

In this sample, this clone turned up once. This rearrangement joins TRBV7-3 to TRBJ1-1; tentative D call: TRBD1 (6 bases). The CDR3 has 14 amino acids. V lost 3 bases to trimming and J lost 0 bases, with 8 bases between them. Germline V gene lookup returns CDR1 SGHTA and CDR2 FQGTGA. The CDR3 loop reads CASSLDSMNTEAFF. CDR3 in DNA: TGTGCCAGCAGCTTGGACAGTATGAACACTGAAGCTTTCTTT.

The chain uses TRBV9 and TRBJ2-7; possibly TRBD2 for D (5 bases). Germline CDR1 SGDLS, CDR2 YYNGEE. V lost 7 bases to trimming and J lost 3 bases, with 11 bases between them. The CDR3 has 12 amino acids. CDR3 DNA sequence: TGTGCCAGCGGGAAACGGGACTACGAGCAGTACTTC. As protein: CASGKRDYEQYF.

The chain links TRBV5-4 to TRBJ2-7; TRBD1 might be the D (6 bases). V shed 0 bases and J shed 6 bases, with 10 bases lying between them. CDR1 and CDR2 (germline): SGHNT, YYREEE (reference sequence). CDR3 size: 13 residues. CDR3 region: CASSLGDMSEQYF. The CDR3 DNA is TGTGCCAGCAGCTTGGGGGACATGAGCGAGCAGTACTTC.

CDR3 amino acids: CASSRDSFNSPLHF. The CDR3 nucleotides are TGTGCCAGCAGCAGGGACAGCTTTAATTCACCCCTCCACTTT. The chain is built from TRBV6-5 and TRBJ1-6, with 7 bases fitting TRBD1. Germline V gives CDR1 MNHEY, CDR2 SVGAGI. This CDR3 comprises 14 residues. With V trimmed by 6 bases and J by 6 bases, 5 bases remained unmatched.

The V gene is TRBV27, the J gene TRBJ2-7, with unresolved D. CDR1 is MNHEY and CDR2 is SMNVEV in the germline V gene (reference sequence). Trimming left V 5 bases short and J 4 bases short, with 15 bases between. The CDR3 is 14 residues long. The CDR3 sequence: CASSDLEARYEQYF. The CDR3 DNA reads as TGTGCCAGCAGTGATCTAGAGGCGCGGTACGAGCAGTACTTC.

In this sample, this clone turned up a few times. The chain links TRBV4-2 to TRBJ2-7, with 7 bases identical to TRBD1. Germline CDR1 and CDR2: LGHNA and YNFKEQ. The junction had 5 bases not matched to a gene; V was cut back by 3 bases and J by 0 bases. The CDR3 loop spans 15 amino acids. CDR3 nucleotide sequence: TGTGCCAGCAGCCATGAACAGGGGTCCTCCTACGAGCAGTACTTC. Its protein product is CASSHEQGSSYEQYF.

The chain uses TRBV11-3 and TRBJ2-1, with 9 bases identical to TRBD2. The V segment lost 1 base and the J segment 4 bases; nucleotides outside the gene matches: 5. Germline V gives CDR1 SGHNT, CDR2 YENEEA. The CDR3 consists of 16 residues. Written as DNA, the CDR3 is TGTGCCAGCAGCTTAGGCGGGAGGGCCTCTTACAATGAGCAGTTCTTC. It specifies CASSLGGRASYNEQFF.

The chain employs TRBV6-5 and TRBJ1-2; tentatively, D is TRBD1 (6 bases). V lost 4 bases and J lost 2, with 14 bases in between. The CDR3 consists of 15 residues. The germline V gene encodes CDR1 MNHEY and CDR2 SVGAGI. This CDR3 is CASSSAGGANYGYTF. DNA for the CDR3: TGTGCCAGCAGTTCGGCGGGGGGCGCGAACTATGGCTACACCTTC.

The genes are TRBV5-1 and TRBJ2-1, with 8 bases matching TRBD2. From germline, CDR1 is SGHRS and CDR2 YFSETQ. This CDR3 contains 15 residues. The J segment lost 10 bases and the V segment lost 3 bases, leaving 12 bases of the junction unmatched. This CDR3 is CASSWTSSGGVEQFF. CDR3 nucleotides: TGCGCCAGCAGCTGGACTAGCTCCGGGGGGGTGGAGCAGTTCTTC.

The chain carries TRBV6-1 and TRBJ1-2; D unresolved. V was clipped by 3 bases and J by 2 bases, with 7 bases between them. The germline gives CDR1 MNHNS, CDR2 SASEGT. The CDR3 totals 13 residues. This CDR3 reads CASSESRNYGYTF. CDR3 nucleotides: TGTGCCAGCAGTGAGTCGCGGAACTATGGCTACACCTTC.

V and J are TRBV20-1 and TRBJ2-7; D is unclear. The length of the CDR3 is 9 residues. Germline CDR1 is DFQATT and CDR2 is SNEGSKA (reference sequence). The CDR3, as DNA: TGCTGCCCGGTGGGTTCGGGGTACTTC. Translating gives CCPVGSGYF.